This T cell receptor (beta chain) is from a study of cytomegalovirus exposure and HLA in healthy donors. Notes on the study in general: Fewer N-insertions (relative to the roughly 630-donor mean) were reportedly seen in an Asian-associated ancestry cluster in a later analysis. Some TCR beta chains (about 180 of them) were listed as cytomegalovirus-associated.

Comment on this clone: Its antigen is unidentified.

The CDR3 spans 14 residues. The junction had 5 bases not matched to a gene; V was cut back by 4 bases and J by 3 bases. Germline lookup yields CDR1 SGHRS and CDR2 YFSETQ. Researchers ran the PCR with 60 Vbeta and 13 Jbeta primers. Sequencing used immunoSEQ multiplex PCR; TCRdb keeps in-frame clones, though not all of them. The sample lists 130,000 to 150,000 clones; roughly 80% were seen once. This receptor was taken from a woman aged 45 to 65 in good health and CMV-seropositive. Material: PBMCs. The chain recombines TRBV5-1 with TRBJ1-1, with 8 bases fitting TRBD1. The CDR3 loop reads CASSISTGDTEAFF. CDR3 sequence (DNA): TGCGCCAGCAGCATATCGACAGGGGACACTGAAGCTTTCTTT.